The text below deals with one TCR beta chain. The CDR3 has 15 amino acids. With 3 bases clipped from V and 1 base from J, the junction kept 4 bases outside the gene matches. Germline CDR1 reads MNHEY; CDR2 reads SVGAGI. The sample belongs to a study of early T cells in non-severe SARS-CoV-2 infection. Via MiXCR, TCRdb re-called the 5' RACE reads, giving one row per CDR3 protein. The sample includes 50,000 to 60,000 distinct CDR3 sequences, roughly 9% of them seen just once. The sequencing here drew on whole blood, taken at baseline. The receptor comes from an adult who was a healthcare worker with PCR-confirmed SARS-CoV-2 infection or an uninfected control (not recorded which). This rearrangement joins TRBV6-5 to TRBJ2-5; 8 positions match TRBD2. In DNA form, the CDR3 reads TGTGCCAGCAGTTATGGGCGGGGGGTCCAAGAGACCCAGTACTTC. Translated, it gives CASSYGRGVQETQYF.